These T cell receptor beta chains were read from a single sample in a study of PD-1 blockade in mismatch repair-deficient tumors. The data were produced by immunoSEQ multiplex PCR, yet TCRdb's version contains in-frame clones alone and is incomplete. The table has 100,000 to 150,000 clones, about 88% seen once. The specimen was peripheral blood, collected 44 weeks after starting pembrolizumab. Receptors originate from an adult with mismatch repair-deficient cancer. The CDR3 runs from the conserved cysteine through the conserved F or W. Fields, in order: CDR3 length, D gene, V gene, clone size, J gene, CDR3 protein, CDR3 DNA. The D gene is left open where the match is weak. Expanded clones are given a class, and other clones once, few, many or no size at all.

16	NA	TRBV11-2	NA	TRBJ2-2	CASSLEFTTNTGELFF	TGTGCCAGCAGCTTAGAATTCACCACGAACACCGGGGAGCTGTTTTTT
12	NA	TRBV30	NA	TRBJ2-3	CAWSVQGDTQYF	TGTGCCTGGAGTGTTCAGGGGGATACGCAGTATTTT
19	NA	TRBV28	once	TRBJ2-7	CASSLEIGGFRSWGYEQYF	TGTGCCAGCAGTTTAGAGATTGGGGGGTTTAGGAGTTGGGGCTACGAGCAGTACTTC
15	NA	TRBV6-5	NA	TRBJ2-2	CASSYVRSNTGELFF	TGTGCCAGCAGTTACGTCAGGTCGAACACCGGGGAGCTGTTTTTT
16	NA	TRBV11-3	NA	TRBJ2-2	CASSLGLGRNTGELFF	TGTGCCAGCAGCTTAGGTCTGGGAAGGAACACCGGGGAGCTGTTTTTT
15	NA	TRBV4-1	NA	TRBJ2-3	CASSQRAGGTDTQYF	TGCGCCAGCAGCCAGAGGGCAGGGGGCACAGATACGCAGTATTTT
16	NA	TRBV5-6	NA	TRBJ2-7	CASSPGPGALAYEQYF	TGTGCCAGCAGCCCGGGGCCGGGGGCTCTGGCCTACGAGCAGTACTTC
16	NA	TRBV21-1	NA	TRBJ1-2	CASSKTRQGPNYGYTF	TGTGCCAGCAGCAAGACTCGGCAGGGGCCGAACTATGGCTACACCTTC
11	NA	TRBV20-1	NA	TRBJ2-3	CSAVLGDTQYF	NA
15	NA	TRBV6-6	NA	TRBJ1-2	CASSYSQGRNYGYTF	TGTGCCAGCAGTTACTCGCAGGGACGAAACTATGGCTACACCTTC
13	NA	TRBV11-3	once	TRBJ2-7	CASSPGTGYEQYF	TGTGCCAGCAGCCCCGGCACGGGCTACGAGCAGTACTTC
13	NA	TRBV28	NA	TRBJ2-7	CASRAGGSYEQYF	TGTGCCAGCAGAGCCGGAGGTTCCTACGAGCAGTACTTC
14	TRBD2	TRBV7-9	NA	TRBJ2-7	CASSGGTSGYEQYF	TGTGCCAGCAGCGGGGGGACTAGCGGGTACGAGCAGTACTTC
14	TRBD1	TRBV6-1	NA	TRBJ2-1	CASSVGTGGSEQFF	TGTGCCAGCAGTGTAGGGACAGGGGGCAGTGAGCAGTTCTTC
14	NA	TRBV19	NA	TRBJ2-3	CASSRTTRTDTQYF	TGTGCCAGTAGTCGGACTACCCGCACAGATACGCAGTATTTT
11	TRBD1	TRBV27	NA	TRBJ2-3	CASRSGGTQYF	TGTGCCAGCAGATCAGGGGGTACGCAGTATTTT
14	NA	TRBV4-1	NA	TRBJ2-5	CASSPFGTRETQYF	TGCGCCAGCAGCCCTTTTGGGACGCGTGAGACCCAGTACTTC
17	NA	TRBV28	NA	TRBJ2-3	CASSLGLADLRGNTQYF	TGTGCCAGCAGTTTAGGCCTAGCGGACCTCAGGGGGAATACGCAGTATTTT
19	NA	TRBV5-1	NA	TRBJ2-1	CASSLKGHPSGVSYNEQFF	TGCGCCAGCAGCTTGAAGGGACACCCTAGCGGAGTCTCCTACAATGAGCAGTTCTTC
15	TRBD1	TRBV5-4	once	TRBJ1-2	CASSPKPGTAYGYTF	TGTGCCAGCAGCCCAAAGCCCGGGACAGCTTATGGCTACACCTTC
14	NA	TRBV6-5	NA	TRBJ2-5	CASRKGYRQETQYF	TGTGCCAGCCGTAAGGGCTACCGCCAAGAGACCCAGTACTTC
11	NA	TRBV6-5	NA	TRBJ2-3	CASLDTDTQYF	TGTGCCAGCCTAGACACAGATACGCAGTATTTT
15	TRBD2	TRBV6-1	NA	TRBJ2-1	CASSELGLADNEQFF	TGTGCCAGCAGTGAATTAGGTCTAGCGGACAATGAGCAGTTCTTC
13	NA	TRBV19	NA	TRBJ2-7	CASSIVDSYEQYF	TGTGCCAGTAGTATAGTCGACAGCTACGAGCAGTACTTC
15	NA	TRBV19	few	TRBJ2-7	CASSIRDQGFYEQYF	TGTGCCAGTAGTATCCGGGACCAGGGTTTCTACGAGCAGTACTTC
13	NA	TRBV7-2	NA	TRBJ1-2	CASSLVIGAGYTF	TGTGCCAGCAGCTTGGTTATCGGGGCTGGCTACACCTTC
15	NA	TRBV14	NA	TRBJ2-1	CASSQVWGERNEQFF	TGTGCCAGCAGCCAAGTGTGGGGGGAGAGGAATGAGCAGTTCTTC
14	NA	TRBV4-3	once	TRBJ2-7	CASSQDTVAYEQYF	TGCGCCAGCAGCCAAGATACCGTCGCCTACGAGCAGTACTTC
16	TRBD2	TRBV28	NA	TRBJ2-3	CASSSRVAGGTDTQYF	TGTGCCAGCAGTTCTCGGGTAGCGGGCGGCACAGATACGCAGTATTTT
15	NA	TRBV27	NA	TRBJ2-2	CASSLWGSYTGELFF	TGTGCCAGCAGTTTATGGGGGTCTTACACCGGGGAGCTGTTTTTT
15	NA	TRBV9	NA	TRBJ2-3	CASSAPATGTDTQYF	TGTGCCAGCAGCGCCCCAGCGACAGGTACAGATACGCAGTATTTT
16	NA	TRBV5-1	NA	TRBJ1-1	CASSLAGGSMGTEAFF	TGCGCCAGCAGCTTGGCGGGGGGGTCAATGGGCACTGAAGCTTTCTTT
15	TRBD2	TRBV18	NA	TRBJ2-1	CASSPWIAGDNEQFF	TGTGCCAGCTCACCATGGATTGCGGGAGACAATGAGCAGTTCTTC
17	TRBD2	TRBV27	NA	TRBJ2-7	CARTTSGTSGRAYEQYF	TGTGCTAGAACCACCTCTGGGACTAGCGGGAGGGCCTACGAGCAGTACTTC
13	TRBD1	TRBV30	few	TRBJ1-1	CAWNRDRDTEAFF	TGTGCCTGGAACCGGGACAGAGACACTGAAGCTTTCTTT
14	NA	TRBV10-3	NA	TRBJ1-5	CAISEGLGEQPQHF	TGTGCCATCAGTGAGGGCCTAGGGGAACAGCCCCAGCATTTT